The T cell receptor beta chain described here comes from a study of T cell changes during pregnancy in multiple sclerosis. The repertoire was sequenced with immunoSEQ multiplex PCR; TCRdb's copy has only in-frame clones and lacks some. This table holds under 85,000 clones, roughly 94% found once. This CDR3 has 14 amino acids. The V end was cut by 3 bases, the J end by 3 bases, with 11 bases between. Germline V lookup: CDR1 SGDLS, CDR2 YYNGEE. This sequence was found in a female donor with multiple sclerosis, enrolled in a pregnancy study. Sequenced material: peripheral blood, taken in the third trimester of pregnancy. The V gene is TRBV9, the J gene TRBJ2-3; D possibly corresponds to TRBD2 (5 bases). The CDR3 region is CASSAARGTDTQYF. The CDR3 DNA sequence: TGTGCCAGCAGCGCCGCCCGCGGGACAGATACGCAGTATTTT.